Listed here is a single TCR beta chain. Germline V gene sequence: CDR1 LNHDA, CDR2 SQIVND (reference sequence). Trimming left V 4 bases short and J 0 bases short, with 13 bases between. The CDR3 has 15 amino acids. The data were obtained in a study of Ad26.COV2.S vaccination and SARS-CoV-2 variants. The assay was immunoSEQ multiplex PCR, and TCRdb's table has in-frame clones only and misses some. The table records about 350,000 clones, around 84% of them present only once. Treatment specified: 15 to 20 received Ad26.COV2.S at low or high dose, single or two shots; about 5 received placebo; per-sample allocation not given. Following the first vaccine or placebo injection, samples were taken on day 63.

This TCR was sampled from a person between 18 and 59 years old who received the Ad26.COV2.S COVID-19 vaccine or a placebo. Specimen: peripheral blood, collected in a trial of Ad26.COV2.S vaccine versus placebo. This sequence joins TRBV19 and TRBJ2-7; the D gene is possibly TRBD1 (6 bases). The CDR3 is CASSTRGRGSYEQYF. CDR3 nucleotide sequence: TGTGCCAGTAGTACCAGGGGTAGAGGCTCCTACGAGCAGTACTTC.